The subject of this entry is one T cell receptor (beta chain). Its specific antigen is unknown. Base qualities were left out, and no much larger clone turns up one base away. These data are taken from a study of blood T cell repertoires in COVID-19 (dated by TCRdb to the early 2020s). For context, the study as a whole: The collaborator samples originated in the United States, Italy and Spain and spanned the acute and convalescent phases of COVID-19. The prospective study material was composed of cDNA or gDNA derived from T cells, B-cell-depleted T cells, or PBMCs. Deeply sampled blood TCRbeta repertoires from subjects exposed to, actively infected with, or recovered from COVID-19 were included in the dataset. The repertoires were released in a freely available public database meant as a resource for research on the immune response to SARS-CoV-2. The samples were drawn from the first 160 participants of the ongoing ImmuneRACE study and from more than 1,000 subjects provided by 6 global collaborators. Nearly every sample came with metadata listing a de-identified subject ID, COVID-19 status, age in years and sex. Where HLA class I and class II types were available, the types were taken from metadata supplied by the sample provider, not from assay-based typing.

At one collaborating source in Seattle, patients were enrolled during active infection and were followed longitudinally through the course of disease. Each collaborating institution followed its own protocols to collect whole blood in K2EDTA tubes. For TCRbeta analysis, collaborators shipped samples as frozen whole blood, isolated PBMCs, or DNA extracted from either of those sample types. In the germline V gene, CDR1 corresponds to MDHEN and CDR2 to SYDVKM. Between the V and J ends, shortened by 2 bases and 8 bases respectively, the junction contains 16 bases. The CDR3 runs 15 residues from the cysteine to the phenylalanine. The entry retains the CDR3 DNA only, 45 bases that are in frame from base 1. The immunoSEQ Assay, a bias-controlled multiplex PCR, was used to amplify TCRbeta CDR3 regions from genomic DNA. The published analysis was carried out like this. The number of nucleated cells in each sample was estimated from the amplification of reference gene primers within the assay. To quantify the absolute abundance of each unique TCRbeta CDR3 rearrangement, sequence reads were collapsed and filtered. For each sample, productive Simpson clonality was calculated as the square root of Simpson's diversity index over productive rearrangements. In its TCRdb copy, this immuneACCESS table keeps in-frame sequences only and misses some clones. Where compared with another copy, unresolved V genes explain less than half of these, and the others have no known cause. V and J calls and clone size are as listed in that table; D and trimming were resolved from the DNA. For this sample there are over 400,000 clones; less than 90% appear just once. 7.5% to 9.5% of the sample is in the top ten clones.

The paper's findings and limits, for the study overall: The amount of clinical and demographic metadata varied by source and participant and was provided uncurated.

Input material: peripheral blood. The receptor comes from a woman aged 50 to 65 with COVID-19, enrolled during active disease. The chain employs TRBV28 and TRBJ2-1; matching of 7 bases hints at TRBD2 as the D gene. The sequenced DNA: TGTGCCAGCAGTTTACGGCGGGGGCCTCAGGATGAGCAGTTCTTC. Translated, this gives CASSLRRGPQDEQFF. Extended through the reference TRBV28 and TRBJ2-1 proteins, this CDR3 yields the full variable domain: DVKVTQSSRYLVKRTGEKVFLECVQDMDHENMFWYRQDPGLGLRLIYFSYDVKMKEKGDIPEGYSVSREKKERFSLILESASTNQTSMYLCASSLRRGPQDEQFFGPGTRLTVL.